This is a list of T cell receptor beta chains from one sample in a study of PD-1 blockade in classical Hodgkin lymphoma. Using immunoSEQ multiplex PCR, the repertoire was profiled, and TCRdb retains in-frame clones only, with some absent. The sample carries 7,400 or so clones, about 77% recorded once. This specimen consisted of CD8+ T cells from blood, obtained before the fourth cycle of nivolumab. All receptors come from a human donor with classical Hodgkin lymphoma. The conserved cysteine and the conserved F or W are not part of the CDR3 here. Size is omitted from some rows. Given values are once, few, many or a class for expanded clones.

v_gene	j_gene	abundance	CDR3aa
TRBV10-3	TRBJ2-2	NA	AIMDTESNTGELF
TRBV27	TRBJ2-1	NA	ASSLAGPYNEQF
TRBV27	TRBJ2-1	NA	ASSFGASGRARRGEQF
TRBV11-2	TRBJ2-3	NA	ASSQPVGGITKADTQY
TRBV27	TRBJ1-2	few	ASSSSGTGRYGYT
TRBV28	TRBJ2-7	NA	ASTQGPRVEQY
TRBV5-1	TRBJ2-7	NA	ASREDRGSEQY
TRBV7-8	TRBJ1-4	NA	ASSFGPTASNEKLF
TRBV6-6	TRBJ2-7	NA	ASRKLDSTYEQY
TRBV9	TRBJ2-1	NA	ASSGGRASSYNEQF
TRBV28	TRBJ1-1	NA	ASSLWVGGGRDTEAF
TRBV11-3	TRBJ1-2	NA	ASSFLGGSYGYT
TRBV6-1	TRBJ1-3	NA	ASKGWRVDTIY
TRBV7-9	TRBJ1-1	medium-sized	ASEYGSEAF
TRBV19	TRBJ1-5	NA	ASTDRVRSNQPQH
TRBV4-3	TRBJ1-4	NA	ASSQDYPREDNEKLF
TRBV4-1	TRBJ2-5	NA	ASSRTGLQETQY
TRBV5-6	TRBJ2-7	NA	ASNPGLTYEQY
TRBV11-3	TRBJ2-7	NA	ASSSPGSYEQY
TRBV27	TRBJ1-5	NA	ASSLPGGQRSNQPQH
TRBV4-1	TRBJ1-5	NA	ASSQVIVGFNQPQH
TRBV27	TRBJ2-1	NA	ASSSGTSGTYNEQF
TRBV6-5	TRBJ2-7	few	ASSRGGAPSYEQY
TRBV4-2	TRBJ1-2	NA	ASSLSQSGTGVSGYT
TRBV2	TRBJ1-1	once	ASSEGWGANTEAF
TRBV9	TRBJ2-3	NA	ASSPWTSPTSTDTQY
TRBV15	TRBJ2-2	NA	ATSRVTSGGAITGELF
TRBV18	TRBJ2-1	NA	ASSPNQRRNEQF
TRBV27	TRBJ1-5	NA	ASRTIGTGFNQPQH
TRBV27	TRBJ2-1	NA	ASSSPLAGSYNEQF
TRBV28	TRBJ1-2	NA	ASSLWQEIANYGYT
TRBV30	TRBJ2-1	NA	AWRGSSNEQF
TRBV19	TRBJ2-4	NA	ASSLGTSGSIAKNIQY
TRBV7-9	TRBJ2-1	NA	ASSLFVNNEQF
TRBV27	TRBJ2-7	NA	ASSYGLAAYEQY
TRBV7-1	TRBJ1-1	NA	ASSQQVWGNTEAF
TRBV7-9	TRBJ2-7	NA	ASSFGTGYSYEQY
TRBV7-3	TRBJ2-1	NA	ASSLRAGGPLSEQF
TRBV6-6	TRBJ1-1	NA	ASSYGLGEGHTEAF
TRBV4-1	TRBJ2-3	NA	ASSHYTGGLGDTQY
TRBV7-9	TRBJ2-2	few	ASAGNTGELF
TRBV4-1	TRBJ1-4	NA	ASSQLRGALNEKLF
TRBV5-5	TRBJ1-3	few	ASSTSGTGILYGNTIY
TRBV7-3	TRBJ2-1	few	ASSLTGHNEQF
TRBV11-1	TRBJ2-5	NA	ASSLPMETQY
TRBV7-9	TRBJ2-5	NA	ASSAFSGRAGETQY
TRBV10-2	TRBJ1-6	large	ASTKSSYNSPLH
TRBV6-6	TRBJ2-1	NA	ASSYPPRRWDNEQF
TRBV7-9	TRBJ2-5	NA	ASSLPPGQGAHEQY
TRBV9	TRBJ2-1	NA	ASSVEATVDEQF
TRBV7-2	TRBJ1-5	NA	ASSLGGEIGNQPQH
TRBV9	TRBJ2-6	NA	ASSDDRATSGANVLT
TRBV10-3	TRBJ1-5	NA	AISEGSREAYNQPQH
TRBV29-1	TRBJ2-7	NA	SVVSWMTSGTYEQY
TRBV9	TRBJ2-3	NA	ASSVRGLAGADTQY
TRBV18	TRBJ2-1	NA	ASSPPKTSGSEQF
TRBV7-9	TRBJ1-2	NA	ASSLGTEQYYGYT